Here is one TCR beta chain with its context. Its antigen remains unidentified. Time point in this sample: persistent/refractory GD, antithyroid drugs over 5 years with positive TRAb. With RNA extracted from PBMCs as input, the TCR library was made. The data belong to a study of regulatory T cells in long-lasting Graves disease. Study conclusions and caveats: Sample size was small, which may have lowered accuracy.

The CDR3 length is 19 residues. The germline gives CDR1 SEHNR, CDR2 FQNEAQ (reference sequence). V was clipped by 1 base and J by 0 bases; unmatched bases: 12. Through Arm-PCR of CDR3 regions and iRepertoire HTBI primers, TCR beta libraries were built. In the authors' methods: The study identified roughly 59 TRBV and approximately 13 TRBJ segments across samples. Via MiXCR, TCRdb re-called the multiplex PCR reads, giving one row per CDR3 protein. TCRdb's processing, not the study's, gives the V and J calls here. The sample contains roughly 300,000 distinct CDR3 sequences, around a fifth of which appear only once.

This sequence joins TRBV7-9 and TRBJ2-4, with 7 bases that match TRBD1. The sample in question was peripheral blood mononuclear cells (PBMCs), obtained when the disease was refractory, from a patient treated with antithyroid drugs. The sequence was obtained from a female donor with Graves disease. As DNA, the CDR3 is TGTGCCAGCAGCTTAGTACTTCTGACAGGGAAGATAGCCAAAAACATTCAGTACTTC. It is translated as CASSLVLLTGKIAKNIQYF.